The 19 T cell receptor beta chains below were found in one sample sequenced in a study of blood T cell repertoires in COVID-19. Clones were read by immunoSEQ multiplex PCR, and TCRdb kept only the in-frame ones, dropping some. The table shows approximately 400,000 clones, with around 87% occurring only once. Sequenced material: PBMCs or T cells enriched from blood (not recorded which). The receptors here all came from a man aged 30-40 years who had recovered from COVID-19.

V usage is TRBV6-5 and J usage is TRBJ2-2, with no clear D. The CDR3 is 15 residues long. V lost 2 bases and J lost 3, with 10 bases in between. Germline assignment: CDR1 MNHEY and CDR2 SVGAGI. The CDR3 loop is CASSYTRSYTGELFF. The DNA of the CDR3 is TGTGCCAGCAGTTACACAAGATCCTACACCGGGGAGCTGTTTTTT.

About this clone: Other DNA sequences in this sample translate to the same CDR3. This chain links TRBV18 with TRBJ1-2; tentative D call: TRBD1 (6 bases). Germline V gene data show CDR1 as KGHSH and CDR2 as LQKENI. With 2 bases removed from V and 2 bases from J, the gap between germline ends came to 9 bases. This CDR3 comprises 14 residues. CDR3 in amino acids: CASSPGQSNYGYTF. CDR3 in DNA: TGTGCCAGCTCACCAGGACAGTCGAACTATGGCTACACCTTC.

The rearrangement joins TRBV5-1 to TRBJ2-7; a possible D gene is TRBD2 (5 bases). The CDR3 runs 16 residues. V was shortened by 4 bases and J by 0 bases, with 17 bases between the two germline ends. Germline V gives CDR1 SGHRS, CDR2 YFSETQ. The CDR3 DNA sequence: TGCGCCAGCAGCCCATATGAGGGCCCTTCCTCCTACGAGCAGTACTTC. It translates to CASSPYEGPSSYEQYF.

CDR3 sequence (DNA): TGTGCCAGCAGTTTTGAGAGATCGTTGGACACCGGGGAGCTGTTTTTT. Residues: CASSFERSLDTGELFF. This chain links TRBV28 with TRBJ2-2, with D hard to call. Germline CDR1 reads MDHEN; CDR2 reads SYDVKM. This CDR3 contains 16 residues. V was cut by 3 bases and J by 3 bases, with 14 bases left in between. Drawing the rest from reference TRBV28 and TRBJ2-2, the complete variable domain is DVKVTQSSRYLVKRTGEKVFLECVQDMDHENMFWYRQDPGLGLRLIYFSYDVKMKEKGDIPEGYSVSREKKERFSLILESASTNQTSMYLCASSFERSLDTGELFFGEGSRLTVL.

The chain has TRBV24-1 and TRBJ1-2, with TRBD1 matching over 7 bases. V lost 1 base to trimming and J lost 8 bases; unmatched junction nucleotides: 6. The CDR3 is 14 residues long. The germline V gene encodes CDR1 KGHDR and CDR2 SFDVKD. The CDR3 sequence: CATSDFTRGQGYTF. CDR3 nucleotide sequence: TGTGCCACCAGTGATTTCACCAGGGGACAGGGCTACACCTTC.

This rearrangement joins TRBV27 to TRBJ1-2, with D unclear. The V and J ends lost 2 bases and 4 bases respectively, with 8 bases between them. This CDR3 comprises 13 residues. CDR1 is MNHEY, CDR2 SMNVEV, per germline (reference sequence). The CDR3 is CASSLTARYGYTF. CDR3 DNA: TGTGCCAGCAGTTTAACAGCCCGCTATGGCTACACCTTC.

The rearrangement uses TRBV12-3 or TRBV12-4 and TRBJ2-1, with TRBD2 identical over 9 bases. V shed 5 bases, J shed 10 bases, and the junction held 3 bases outside the gene matches. The CDR3 contains 12 residues. The CDR3 region has the DNA TGTGCCAGCAGTAGCGGGGGGACGGAGCAGTTCTTC. Translated: CASSSGGTEQFF.

This chain links TRBV6-5 with TRBJ2-2, with TRBD1 matching over 8 bases. This CDR3 spans 15 amino acids. Germline CDR1 reads MNHEY; CDR2 reads SVGAGI. The J segment lost 6 bases and the V segment lost 5 bases, leaving 8 bases of the junction unmatched. Written as DNA, the CDR3 is TGTGCCAGCAGTAGATACAGGGGGGAAGCCGGGGAGCTGTTTTTT. Its translation: CASSRYRGEAGELFF.

This chain links TRBV7-6 with TRBJ2-1; D possibly corresponds to TRBD1 (5 bases). V lost 5 bases and J lost 0, with 5 bases in between. Germline V gene lookup returns CDR1 SGHVS and CDR2 FNYEAQ. The CDR3 consists of 13 residues. The DNA for the CDR3 is TGTGCCAGCAGCAGGGGCTCCTACAATGAGCAGTTCTTC. This gives the protein CASSRGSYNEQFF.

This chain links TRBV9 with TRBJ2-1; tentatively, D is TRBD1 (6 bases). Trimming cost V 4 bases and J 8 bases, with 13 bases left between them. CDR3 length equals 13 residues. CDR1 and CDR2 from the germline V gene are SGDLS and YYNGEE. The CDR3 protein is CASSTRGIYEQFF. For the CDR3, the DNA is TGTGCCAGCAGCACCAGGGGTATCTATGAGCAGTTCTTC.

The gene calls are TRBV7-9 and TRBJ2-4; TRBD2 matches at 14 bases. The J segment lost 3 bases and the V segment lost 5 bases, leaving 3 bases of the junction unmatched. This CDR3 is built from 16 residues. Per germline, CDR1 SEHNR and CDR2 FQNEAQ (reference sequence). In DNA, the CDR3 is TGTGCCAGCAGCCCTGGGACTAGCGGGGGCAAAAACATTCAGTACTTC. It translates to CASSPGTSGGKNIQYF.

V gene TRBV10-1 combines with J gene TRBJ1-6, with TRBD1 identical over 9 bases. Germline lookup yields CDR1 WNHNN and CDR2 SYGVQD (reference sequence). V gave up 6 bases and J gave up 10 bases; unmatched junction bases: 4. The CDR3 is made up of 13 amino acids. CDR3 in amino acids: CASSPTGGSPLHF. In DNA form, the CDR3 reads TGCGCCAGCAGCCCGACAGGGGGATCACCCCTCCACTTT.

The chain combines TRBV27 with TRBJ2-3; TRBD2 aligns across 10 bases. Trimming at V came to 7 bases and at J to 0 bases, leaving 7 bases not matched to a gene. Germline V gene lookup returns CDR1 MNHEY and CDR2 SMNVEV (reference sequence). The CDR3 runs 16 residues. CDR3 amino acids: CASTISGGTSTDTQYF. The CDR3 coding sequence is TGTGCCAGCACCATTAGCGGGGGGACTAGCACAGATACGCAGTATTTT.

The rearrangement joins TRBV9 to TRBJ1-3; D not resolved. V lost 4 bases to trimming and J lost 4 bases, with 15 bases between them. Germline-derived CDR1 and CDR2 are SGDLS and YYNGEE. The CDR3 consists of 15 residues. This chain's CDR3 is CASSPTMYSGNTIYF. CDR3 sequence (DNA): TGTGCCAGCAGCCCCACAATGTATTCAGGAAACACCATATATTTT. The entire variable domain, with the rest obtained from reference TRBV9 and TRBJ1-3, is as follows: DSGVTQTPKHLITATGQRVTLRCSPRSGDLSVYWYQQSLDQGLQFLIQYYNGEERAKGNILERFSAQQFPDLHSELNLSSLELGDSALYFCASSPTMYSGNTIYFGEGSWLTVV.

J is TRBJ2-2 and V is TRBV6-2 or TRBV6-3; 8 nucleotides line up with TRBD2. Losses at the gene ends were 1 base for V and 5 bases for J; bases not matched to a gene: 3. The CDR3 runs 15 residues. The germline CDR1 and CDR2 sequences are MNHEY and SVGEGT. As DNA, the CDR3 is TGTGCCAGCAGTTACTATGTAGCGGGGACCGGGGAGCTGTTTTTT. Translating gives CASSYYVAGTGELFF.

This clone was counted a few times. This rearrangement joins TRBV9 to TRBJ1-6; D may be TRBD1 (5 bases). Looked up from germline, CDR1 is SGDLS and CDR2 is YYNGEE. The V end was cut by 0 bases, the J end by 5 bases, with 12 bases between. The CDR3 consists of 16 residues. Here the CDR3 DNA reads TGTGCCAGCAGCGTAGGGGGAGGGACGGATAATTCACCCCTCCACTTT. This gives the protein CASSVGGGTDNSPLHF.

The gene calls are TRBV6-2 or TRBV6-3 and TRBJ1-5; 9 nucleotides agree with TRBD1. CDR1 and CDR2 (germline): MNHEY, SVGEGT. The trim removed 2 bases at V and 8 bases at J, leaving 7 bases unmatched. CDR3 size: 15 residues. The CDR3 here is CASSYTLTGGEPQHF. DNA for the CDR3: TGTGCCAGCAGTTACACCCTGACAGGGGGGGAGCCCCAGCATTTT.

The gene calls are TRBV5-1 and TRBJ1-1, with no clear D. This CDR3 contains 15 residues. From germline, CDR1 is SGHRS and CDR2 YFSETQ. The V gene lost 5 bases and the J gene lost 1 base, with 15 bases spanning the gap. The CDR3 nucleotides read TGCGCCAGCAGAGTTTCAATCACTGCGAACACTGAAGCTTTCTTT. Its translation is CASRVSITANTEAFF.

This clone was detected only once. This chain links TRBV19 with TRBJ2-7; maybe TRBD1 (5 bases). CDR1 and CDR2 (germline): LNHDA, SQIVND (reference sequence). The CDR3 totals 15 residues. Trimming took off 9 bases at V and 5 bases at J, with 23 bases between the two ends. CDR3 protein: CASGQIGQGGDEQYF. Here the CDR3 DNA reads TGTGCCAGCGGTCAAATCGGGCAGGGCGGCGACGAGCAGTACTTC.